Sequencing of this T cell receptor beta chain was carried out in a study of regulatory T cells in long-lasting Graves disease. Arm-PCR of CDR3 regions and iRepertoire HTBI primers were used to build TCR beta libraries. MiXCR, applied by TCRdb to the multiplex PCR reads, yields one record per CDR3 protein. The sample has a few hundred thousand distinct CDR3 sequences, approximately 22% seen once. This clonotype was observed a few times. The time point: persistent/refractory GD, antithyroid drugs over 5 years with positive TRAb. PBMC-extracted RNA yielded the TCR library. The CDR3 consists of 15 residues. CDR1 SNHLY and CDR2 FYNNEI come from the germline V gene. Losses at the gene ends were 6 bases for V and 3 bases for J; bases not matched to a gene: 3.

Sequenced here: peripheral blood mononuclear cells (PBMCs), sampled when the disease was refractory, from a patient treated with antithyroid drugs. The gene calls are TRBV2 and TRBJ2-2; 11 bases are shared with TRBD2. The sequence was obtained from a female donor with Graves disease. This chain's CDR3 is CASRGLAGDTGELFF. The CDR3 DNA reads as TGTGCCAGCAGAGGACTAGCGGGTGACACCGGGGAGCTGTTTTTT.